The 16 T cell receptor beta chains given below trace back to one sample, sequenced in a study of CD4+ T cells in melanoma. The protocol was immunoSEQ multiplex PCR, while the TCRdb copy is restricted to in-frame clones and leaves out a portion. The repertoire holds thousands of clones, about 50% seen once, with about a sixth in the top ten. Sequenced input: cells from a culture (not recorded whether cultured in vitro). The receptors here all came from a human donor with melanoma.

The chain couples TRBV5-1 to TRBJ1-5, with D maybe TRBD1 (5 bases). In germline, CDR1 is SGHRS, CDR2 YFSETQ. Trimming cost V 2 bases and J 6 bases, with 15 bases left between them. The CDR3 runs 15 residues. CDR3 protein: CASSLGGADSQPQHF. The CDR3 DNA reads as TGCGCCAGCAGCTTAGGAGGGGCGGATAGTCAGCCCCAGCATTTT.

This clone has just one count. V usage is TRBV7-3 and J usage is TRBJ2-2; 8 bases agree with TRBD1. Germline CDR1 is SGHTA and CDR2 is FQGTGA. CDR3 length: 15 amino acids. Trimming at V came to 0 bases and at J to 5 bases, leaving 2 bases not matched to a gene. DNA of the CDR3: TGTGCCAGCAGCTTAACCGGGACAGGAACCGGGGAGCTGTTTTTT. Translation: CASSLTGTGTGELFF.

Only a few counts were recorded for this clone. The rearrangement uses TRBV5-4 and TRBJ1-6; unclear D gene. The germline gives CDR1 SGHNT, CDR2 YYREEE (reference sequence). With 4 bases removed from V and 6 bases from J, the gap between germline ends came to 8 bases. This CDR3 has 13 amino acids. In DNA, the CDR3 is TGTGCCAGCAGCCCAGGACCTAATTCACCCCTCCACTTT. It is translated as CASSPGPNSPLHF. Full variable domain (remainder filled in from reference TRBV5-4 and TRBJ1-6): ETGVTQSPTHLIKTRGQQVTLRCSSQSGHNTVSWYQQALGQGPQFIFQYYREEENGRGNFPPRFSGLQFPNYSSELNVNALELDDSALYLCASSPGPNSPLHFGNGTRLTVT.

The chain uses TRBV19 and TRBJ2-1; 12 bases align to TRBD1. The germline CDR1 and CDR2 sequences are LNHDA and SQIVND (reference sequence). This CDR3 is built from 15 residues. V lost 6 bases and J lost 3; bases outside the gene matches: 3. As DNA, the CDR3 is TGTGCCAGTAGCCGGGACAGGGGGCACTACAATGAGCAGTTCTTC. It specifies CASSRDRGHYNEQFF.

The sample holds a few counts of this clone. The gene calls are TRBV18 and TRBJ1-2; a possible D gene is TRBD1 (5 bases). The CDR3 runs to 15 residues. Trimming pared 2 bases from V and 4 bases from J, leaving 14 bases between. The V gene's germline CDR1 is KGHSH and CDR2 LQKENI. CDR3 coding DNA: TGTGCCAGCTCACCAGGGCAGGGTGGTGCCTATGGCTACACCTTC. This gives the protein CASSPGQGGAYGYTF.

V is TRBV14 and J is TRBJ2-7; 8 bases are a match to TRBD1. Germline CDR1 is SGHDN and CDR2 is FVKESK. The CDR3 loop spans 13 amino acids. J gave up 6 bases and V 6 bases, and 7 bases lay outside the gene matches. CDR3 nucleotides: TGTGCCAGCAGGTCCGGACAGGGCCGCGAGCAGTACTTC. Its translation is CASRSGQGREQYF.

J is TRBJ1-1 and V is TRBV6-5, with 9 positions matching TRBD1. This CDR3 is built from 14 residues. The germline CDR1 and CDR2 sequences are MNHEY and SVGAGI. V was clipped by 0 bases and J by 11 bases; unmatched bases: 7. The CDR3: CASSYSWDRVGAFF. CDR3 DNA sequence: TGTGCCAGCAGTTACTCGTGGGACAGGGTCGGCGCTTTCTTT.

This clone has only one observation. The chain has TRBV7-8 and TRBJ2-1, with D tentatively TRBD2 (6 bases). The CDR3 totals 15 residues. Germline CDR1 is SGHVS and CDR2 is FQNEAQ. V dropped 3 bases and J dropped 4 bases, with 13 bases sitting between them. In nucleotides, the CDR3 is TGTGCCAGCAGCTTCTACCGGGGGTTATACAATGAGCAGTTCTTC. It is translated as CASSFYRGLYNEQFF. The entire variable domain, with the rest obtained from reference TRBV7-8 and TRBJ2-1, is as follows: GAGVSQSPRYKVAKRGQDVALRCDPISGHVSLFWYQQALGQGPEFLTYFQNEAQLDKSGLPSDRFFAERPEGSVSTLKIQRTQQEDSAVYLCASSFYRGLYNEQFFGPGTRLTVL.

This clone was recorded a few times. This chain connects TRBV9 to TRBJ2-1, with 9 bases that match TRBD1. Per germline, CDR1 SGDLS and CDR2 YYNGEE. V dropped 5 bases and J dropped 4; count of bases not matched to a gene: 7. CDR3 length: 15 residues. CDR3 DNA sequence: TGTGCCAGCAGTCCCGGACAGGGGCCATACAATGAGCAGTTCTTC. Residues: CASSPGQGPYNEQFF.

By proportion, this clone is medium-sized. The J gene is TRBJ1-1, the V gene TRBV5-6, with no clear D. The germline CDR1 and CDR2 sequences are SGHDT and YYEEEE. V lost 3 bases to trimming and J lost 3 bases, with 9 bases between them. The CDR3 is 13 amino acids. CDR3 DNA: TGTGCCAGCAGCTCGGACGATTACACTGAAGCTTTCTTT. It yields the protein CASSSDDYTEAFF.

The V gene is TRBV6-6, the J gene TRBJ2-7; 7 nucleotides align to TRBD1. The CDR3 has 14 residues. With 5 bases clipped from V and 5 bases from J, the junction kept 9 bases outside the gene matches. CDR1 MNHNY and CDR2 SVGAGI come from the germline V gene (reference sequence). The CDR3 protein is CASSTSGTVNEQYF. DNA of the CDR3: TGTGCCAGCAGTACCTCTGGGACAGTGAACGAGCAGTACTTC.

The chain employs TRBV7-3 and TRBJ2-7; TRBD1 matches 9 bases. After removal of 5 bases from V and 5 bases from J, the junction contained 4 bases not matched to a gene. The CDR3 spans 13 residues. CDR1 SGHTA and CDR2 FQGTGA come from the germline V gene. CDR3: CASSRDRDHEQYF. CDR3 sequence (DNA): TGTGCCAGCAGCCGGGACAGGGACCACGAGCAGTACTTC.

The genes are TRBV7-3 and TRBJ1-1; D gene uncertain. V shed 5 bases and J shed 6 bases, with 13 bases lying between them. The CDR3 is 13 amino acids. Germline V gene data show CDR1 as SGHTA and CDR2 as FQGTGA. The chain's CDR3 is CASSPEGLAEAFF. In nucleotides, the CDR3 is TGTGCCAGCAGCCCGGAGGGTCTCGCTGAAGCTTTCTTT.

This clone was recorded a few times. The chain employs TRBV9 and TRBJ1-6, with no clear D. The germline CDR1 and CDR2 sequences are SGDLS and YYNGEE. The CDR3 extends over 13 amino acids. Trimming removed 2 bases at V and 7 bases at J, with 7 bases between. CDR3 nucleotides: TGTGCCAGCAGCGTCCAGGAAAATTCACCCCTCCACTTT. It translates to CASSVQENSPLHF.

This sequence joins TRBV5-4 and TRBJ2-2, with D unresolved. CDR3 length: 16 amino acids. The V gene lost 4 bases and the J gene lost 5 bases, with 18 bases spanning the gap. The germline V gene has CDR1 SGHNT and CDR2 YYREEE (reference sequence). The CDR3 DNA reads as TGTGCCAGCAGCCTTGGAACATGGTCCCCTACCGGGGAGCTGTTTTTT. Translation: CASSLGTWSPTGELFF.

In nucleotides, the CDR3 is TGTGCCTTGGCGGAGGGATATACGCAGTATTTT. It is translated as CALAEGYTQYF. This chain uses TRBV30 with TRBJ2-3; tentative D call: TRBD2 (6 bases). The germline V gene encodes CDR1 GTSNPN and CDR2 SVGIG (reference sequence). V lost 7 bases and J lost 7, with 12 bases in between. The CDR3 sequence is 11 residues long.